This is a list of T cell receptor beta chains from one sample in a study of blood T cell repertoires in COVID-19. Generated by immunoSEQ multiplex PCR, the TCRdb table keeps only in-frame clones and is missing some. The table has just under 85,000 clones, approximately 83% seen once; the top ten hold 25% to 30%. The sequenced material came from peripheral blood. The origin of the receptors is an elderly woman with acute or convalescent COVID-19. Each CDR3 is given with its conserved first and last residue. A D gene is named only where the DNA matches it firmly. Expanded clones are given a class, and other clones once, few, many or no size at all.

D gene: -; CDR3 length: 16; J gene: TRBJ1-1; V gene: TRBV18; clone size: -; CDR3 DNA: TGTGCCAGCTCACCAATTCAAGGACAGACGAACACTGAAGCTTTCTTT; CDR3 protein: CASSPIQGQTNTEAFF
D gene: -; CDR3 length: 15; J gene: TRBJ2-7; V gene: TRBV6-5; clone size: -; CDR3 DNA: TGTGCCAGCAGTTCCTCGCGGCGGTTTTCCTACGAGCAGTACTTC; CDR3 protein: CASSSSRRFSYEQYF
D gene: -; CDR3 length: 15; J gene: TRBJ2-1; V gene: TRBV5-5; clone size: -; CDR3 DNA: TGTGCCAGCAGCTTGGGGCAGGGGAGGGGCAATGAGCAGTTCTTC; CDR3 protein: CASSLGQGRGNEQFF
D gene: -; CDR3 length: 13; J gene: TRBJ2-1; V gene: TRBV7-9; clone size: -; CDR3 DNA: TGTGCCAGCAGCTTATTCGGGGTAGCTGAGCAGTTCTTC; CDR3 protein: CASSLFGVAEQFF
D gene: TRBD1; CDR3 length: 15; J gene: TRBJ2-2; V gene: TRBV18; clone size: -; CDR3 DNA: TGTGCCAGCTCATCTACAACAGGGGGCACCGGGGAGCTGTTTTTT; CDR3 protein: CASSSTTGGTGELFF
D gene: TRBD1; CDR3 length: 15; J gene: TRBJ2-7; V gene: TRBV7-6; clone size: few; CDR3 DNA: TGTGCCAGCAGCTCCGGGACAGGACTCTCCTACGAGCAGTACTTC; CDR3 protein: CASSSGTGLSYEQYF
D gene: TRBD2; CDR3 length: 16; J gene: TRBJ2-7; V gene: TRBV6-4; clone size: few; CDR3 DNA: TGTGCCAGCAGTGATGCCCAGAGCGGGAGTAGGGACGAGCAGTACTTC; CDR3 protein: CASSDAQSGSRDEQYF
D gene: TRBD2; CDR3 length: 16; J gene: TRBJ2-1; V gene: TRBV11-2; clone size: -; CDR3 DNA: TGTGCCAGCAGCTTGCTACTAGCGGGAGGAAATAATGAGCAGTTCTTC; CDR3 protein: CASSLLLAGGNNEQFF
D gene: TRBD1; CDR3 length: 14; J gene: TRBJ2-7; V gene: TRBV5-1; clone size: -; CDR3 DNA: TGCGCCAGCAGCTTCGGGACAGGGTTGAACGAGCAGTACTTC; CDR3 protein: CASSFGTGLNEQYF
D gene: -; CDR3 length: 15; J gene: TRBJ1-6; V gene: TRBV19; clone size: -; CDR3 DNA: TGTGCCAGTAGTATTTCCGGACAGCCGACTTCACCCCTCCACTTT; CDR3 protein: CASSISGQPTSPLHF
D gene: TRBD1; CDR3 length: 17; J gene: TRBJ2-1; V gene: TRBV20-1; clone size: -; CDR3 DNA: TGCAGTGCTGGTGGACAGGGGGCTAGCGGGAACTACAATGAGCAGTTCTTC; CDR3 protein: CSAGGQGASGNYNEQFF
D gene: -; CDR3 length: 14; J gene: TRBJ2-7; V gene: TRBV18; clone size: -; CDR3 DNA: TGTGCCAGCTCACCACCGGCAGGTCCGTACGAGCAGTACTTC; CDR3 protein: CASSPPAGPYEQYF
D gene: TRBD1; CDR3 length: 15; J gene: TRBJ1-4; V gene: TRBV4-1; clone size: few; CDR3 DNA: TGCGCCAGCAGCCTCACAGGGGGAGTAGGTGAAAAACTGTTTTTT; CDR3 protein: CASSLTGGVGEKLFF
D gene: TRBD2; CDR3 length: 14; J gene: TRBJ2-7; V gene: TRBV29-1; clone size: -; CDR3 DNA: TGCAGCGTCCGACTAGCGGGAGGGCCGAGTGAGCAGTACTTC; CDR3 protein: CSVRLAGGPSEQYF
D gene: TRBD2; CDR3 length: 17; J gene: TRBJ2-2; V gene: TRBV6-1; clone size: -; CDR3 DNA: TGTGCCAGCAGTGAGACTAGCGGGAGGGCCTATACCGGGGAGCTGTTTTTT; CDR3 protein: CASSETSGRAYTGELFF
D gene: -; CDR3 length: 14; J gene: TRBJ2-2; V gene: TRBV5-1; clone size: -; CDR3 DNA: TGCGCCAGCAGCCCCCTGGGAGGAACCGGGGAGCTGTTTTTT; CDR3 protein: CASSPLGGTGELFF
D gene: -; CDR3 length: 11; J gene: TRBJ2-3; V gene: TRBV5-1; clone size: -; CDR3 DNA: TGCGCCAGCAGCACTACAGATACGCAGTATTTT; CDR3 protein: CASSTTDTQYF
D gene: TRBD1; CDR3 length: 13; J gene: TRBJ2-5; V gene: TRBV27; clone size: -; CDR3 DNA: TGTGCCAGCAGTCGCGACAGGGTCGAGACCCAGTACTTC; CDR3 protein: CASSRDRVETQYF
D gene: TRBD1; CDR3 length: 15; J gene: TRBJ1-5; V gene: TRBV6-2/TRBV6-3; clone size: once; CDR3 DNA: TGTGCCAGCAGTACCCTCGGACAGGGGTCTCAGCCCCAGCATTTT; CDR3 protein: CASSTLGQGSQPQHF
D gene: TRBD1; CDR3 length: 15; J gene: TRBJ1-6; V gene: TRBV6-5; clone size: -; CDR3 DNA: TGTGCCAGCAGTCTAAGACAGGGGAACAATTCACCCCTCCACTTT; CDR3 protein: CASSLRQGNNSPLHF
D gene: TRBD2; CDR3 length: 16; J gene: TRBJ2-2; V gene: TRBV19; clone size: -; CDR3 DNA: TGTGCCAGTACCCTGGGGACTAGCGGGACCACCGGGGAGCTGTTTTTT; CDR3 protein: CASTLGTSGTTGELFF
D gene: -; CDR3 length: 16; J gene: TRBJ1-4; V gene: TRBV4-1; clone size: -; CDR3 DNA: TGCGCCAGCAGCCGGACTTGGACGGCAACTAATGAAAAACTGTTTTTT; CDR3 protein: CASSRTWTATNEKLFF
D gene: -; CDR3 length: 15; J gene: TRBJ1-1; V gene: TRBV3-1/TRBV3-2; clone size: -; CDR3 DNA: TGTGCCAGCAGCCCTCAGACAGGAGTAAACACTGAAGCTTTCTTT; CDR3 protein: CASSPQTGVNTEAFF
D gene: TRBD2; CDR3 length: 17; J gene: TRBJ2-1; V gene: TRBV29-1; clone size: -; CDR3 DNA: TGCAGCGTTGAAACTAGCGGGAGGTTAAGCTCCTACAATGAGCAGTTCTTC; CDR3 protein: CSVETSGRLSSYNEQFF
D gene: -; CDR3 length: 14; J gene: TRBJ2-3; V gene: TRBV5-1; clone size: once; CDR3 DNA: TGCGCCAGCAGCCCGCTAGGGGGCACAGATACGCAGTATTTT; CDR3 protein: CASSPLGGTDTQYF
D gene: -; CDR3 length: 15; J gene: TRBJ1-5; V gene: TRBV6-6; clone size: -; CDR3 DNA: TGTGCCAGCAGCCTCAGCGGGGCAGACAATCAGCCCCAGCATTTT; CDR3 protein: CASSLSGADNQPQHF
D gene: -; CDR3 length: 14; J gene: TRBJ1-2; V gene: TRBV19; clone size: -; CDR3 DNA: TGTGCCAGCCACCCGGGGGAGGACAACTATGGCTACACCTTC; CDR3 protein: CASHPGEDNYGYTF
D gene: TRBD2; CDR3 length: 15; J gene: TRBJ2-1; V gene: TRBV7-2; clone size: -; CDR3 DNA: TGTGCCAGCACCCTAAGGGCTAGCGGGAGCGATGAGCAGTTCTTC; CDR3 protein: CASTLRASGSDEQFF
D gene: -; CDR3 length: 13; J gene: TRBJ2-1; V gene: TRBV11-3; clone size: -; CDR3 DNA: TGTGCCAGCAGCTTACCCGTAGCGAGCGAGCAGTTCTTC; CDR3 protein: CASSLPVASEQFF
D gene: TRBD1; CDR3 length: 15; J gene: TRBJ2-7; V gene: TRBV3-1/TRBV3-2; clone size: -; CDR3 DNA: TGTGCCAGCAGCCATATTGGACAGGTCAGTCACGAGCAGTACTTC; CDR3 protein: CASSHIGQVSHEQYF
D gene: -; CDR3 length: 15; J gene: TRBJ1-4; V gene: TRBV5-4; clone size: once; CDR3 DNA: TGTGCCAGCAGCTTGGACAGGGCGGTTAATGAAAAACTGTTTTTT; CDR3 protein: CASSLDRAVNEKLFF
D gene: -; CDR3 length: 12; J gene: TRBJ2-3; V gene: TRBV9; clone size: -; CDR3 DNA: TGTGCCAGCAGCCCCCCTCGGGGTACGCAGTATTTT; CDR3 protein: CASSPPRGTQYF
D gene: -; CDR3 length: 13; J gene: TRBJ1-1; V gene: TRBV5-1; clone size: -; CDR3 DNA: TGCGCCAGCAAGTCAGGGTATAACACTGAAGCTTTCTTT; CDR3 protein: CASKSGYNTEAFF
D gene: -; CDR3 length: 15; J gene: TRBJ2-3; V gene: TRBV28; clone size: once; CDR3 DNA: TGTGCCAGCAGTCCTACAGGGACTAACACAGATACGCAGTATTTT; CDR3 protein: CASSPTGTNTDTQYF
D gene: -; CDR3 length: 14; J gene: TRBJ1-1; V gene: TRBV7-3; clone size: -; CDR3 DNA: TGTGCCAGCAGCTTACAACAGGGTGACACTGAAGCTTTCTTT; CDR3 protein: CASSLQQGDTEAFF
D gene: -; CDR3 length: 14; J gene: TRBJ2-7; V gene: TRBV11-3; clone size: -; CDR3 DNA: TGTGCCAGCAGCTTACAAGCGGACTCCTACGAGCAGTACTTC; CDR3 protein: CASSLQADSYEQYF
D gene: -; CDR3 length: 14; J gene: TRBJ2-3; V gene: TRBV19; clone size: once; CDR3 DNA: TGTGCCAGTAGTATTCGTGCGGGCACAGATACGCAGTATTTT; CDR3 protein: CASSIRAGTDTQYF
D gene: TRBD2; CDR3 length: 13; J gene: TRBJ2-1; V gene: TRBV2; clone size: -; CDR3 DNA: TGTGCCAGTACCGGACTAGCGGACAATGAGCAGTTCTTC; CDR3 protein: CASTGLADNEQFF
D gene: TRBD1; CDR3 length: 13; J gene: TRBJ1-2; V gene: TRBV19; clone size: once; CDR3 DNA: TGTGCCAGTAGTATTGACAGGGTATGGGGCTACACCTTC; CDR3 protein: CASSIDRVWGYTF
D gene: TRBD1; CDR3 length: 15; J gene: TRBJ2-7; V gene: TRBV4-2; clone size: -; CDR3 DNA: TGTGCCAGCAGCCAGAGACAGGGGGTCTCCTACGAGCAGTACTTC; CDR3 protein: CASSQRQGVSYEQYF
D gene: -; CDR3 length: 14; J gene: TRBJ2-3; V gene: TRBV27; clone size: -; CDR3 DNA: TGTGCCAGCAGGATTGGGCCGGGCACAGATACGCAGTATTTT; CDR3 protein: CASRIGPGTDTQYF
D gene: -; CDR3 length: 13; J gene: TRBJ2-7; V gene: TRBV10-3; clone size: -; CDR3 DNA: TGTGCCATCAGTGAAGACAGTACCTACGAGCAGTACTTC; CDR3 protein: CAISEDSTYEQYF
D gene: TRBD1; CDR3 length: 12; J gene: TRBJ2-7; V gene: TRBV11-2; clone size: -; CDR3 DNA: TGTGCCAGCAGCCCACAGGGGTACGAGCAGTACTTC; CDR3 protein: CASSPQGYEQYF